A selection of T cell receptor beta chains follows, all from one sample in a study of blood T cell repertoires in COVID-19. Measured with immunoSEQ multiplex PCR; TCRdb has only the in-frame clones, and not every one. Among 55,000 to 70,000 clones, approximately 87% were seen once, and the ten largest hold 5.5% to 8.5%. The sample comprised peripheral blood. These receptor sequences come from a man in his 60s with acute or convalescent COVID-19. Each CDR3 is given with its conserved first and last residue.

J: TRBJ2-5
V: TRBV9
CDR3: CASSVVPGDGETQYF

J: TRBJ1-1
V: TRBV5-1
CDR3: CASSLGGTGGMNTEAFF

J: TRBJ2-7
V: TRBV13
CDR3: CASSLALQGSNEQYF

J: TRBJ1-4
V: TRBV9
CDR3: CASSALSGGTNEKLFF

J: TRBJ1-6
V: TRBV3-1/TRBV3-2
CDR3: CASSLQGSNSPLHF

J: TRBJ2-3
V: TRBV14
CDR3: CASSQDRRRVTDTQYF

J: TRBJ2-7
V: TRBV3-1/TRBV3-2
CDR3: CASSQAGTSGPQYF

J: TRBJ1-2
V: TRBV18
CDR3: CASSYGREDDYGYTF

J: TRBJ2-4
V: TRBV15
CDR3: CATTRGGTKNIQYF

J: TRBJ1-2
V: TRBV30
CDR3: CAWSTGSSNYGYTF

J: TRBJ2-4
V: TRBV30
CDR3: CAWSPGTGNKNIQYF

J: TRBJ1-6
V: TRBV19
CDR3: CASSLGTGDISPLHF

J: TRBJ1-5
V: TRBV5-6
CDR3: CASSSGYSQPQHF

J: TRBJ2-7
V: TRBV9
CDR3: CASSPTIGELPGEQYF

J: TRBJ1-4
V: TRBV5-1
CDR3: CASSSSPGAFNEKLFF

J: TRBJ2-3
V: TRBV13
CDR3: CASSFHRGPTDTQYF

J: TRBJ1-5
V: TRBV7-6
CDR3: CASSATQGVQPQHF

J: TRBJ1-1
V: TRBV19
CDR3: CASSIVRNPGEAFF

J: TRBJ1-1
V: TRBV10-3
CDR3: CAVRGTTEGTEAFF

J: TRBJ2-6
V: TRBV28
CDR3: CASFPGHLSGANVLTF

J: TRBJ2-7
V: TRBV6-6
CDR3: CASSYRQGLGDEQYF

J: TRBJ2-3
V: TRBV6-5
CDR3: CASSRTSATDTQYF

J: TRBJ1-3
V: TRBV4-3
CDR3: CASSRGTGGANGNTIYF

J: TRBJ1-3
V: TRBV5-4
CDR3: CASSLSGTGNTIYF

J: TRBJ2-3
V: TRBV7-6
CDR3: CASSLVGLYGTDTQYF

J: TRBJ2-6
V: TRBV6-2/TRBV6-3
CDR3: CASSWDRLSGANVLTF

J: TRBJ1-4
V: TRBV5-1
CDR3: CASSLAGGEKLFF

J: TRBJ1-5
V: TRBV19
CDR3: CASSITGRRGNQPQHF

J: TRBJ2-7
V: TRBV5-1
CDR3: CASSQGQGALDEQYF

J: TRBJ1-1
V: TRBV19
CDR3: CASSKMGPGSTEAFF

J: TRBJ1-6
V: TRBV4-3
CDR3: CASSQGADRDNSPLHF

J: TRBJ2-1
V: TRBV27
CDR3: CASSLSSGGLYNEQFF